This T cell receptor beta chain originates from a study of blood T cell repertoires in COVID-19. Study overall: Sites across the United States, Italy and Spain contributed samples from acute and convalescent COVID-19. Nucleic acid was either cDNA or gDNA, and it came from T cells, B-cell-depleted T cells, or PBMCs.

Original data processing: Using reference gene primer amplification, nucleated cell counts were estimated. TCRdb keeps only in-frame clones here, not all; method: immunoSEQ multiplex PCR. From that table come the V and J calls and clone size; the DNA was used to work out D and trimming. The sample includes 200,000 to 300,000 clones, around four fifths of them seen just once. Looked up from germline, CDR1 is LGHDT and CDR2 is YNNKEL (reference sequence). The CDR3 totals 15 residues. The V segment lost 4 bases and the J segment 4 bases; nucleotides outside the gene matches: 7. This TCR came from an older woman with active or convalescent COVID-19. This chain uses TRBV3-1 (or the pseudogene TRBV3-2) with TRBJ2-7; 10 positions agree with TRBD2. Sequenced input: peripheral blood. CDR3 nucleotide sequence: TGTGCCAGCAGCCGCGGACTAGCGGAAGGGTACGAGCAGTACTTC. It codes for CASSRGLAEGYEQYF.